This is a list of T cell receptor beta chains from one sample in a study of blood T cell repertoires in COVID-19. The method was immunoSEQ multiplex PCR; TCRdb's version includes in-frame clones alone and lacks a portion of them. Among 220,000 or so clones listed, 65% to 85% were seen once. Sequences were obtained from peripheral blood. The receptors come from a woman aged 55-69 years with acute or convalescent COVID-19. The CDR3 runs from the conserved cysteine through the conserved F or W. The D gene is left open where the match is weak. Only part of the rows carry a size: once, few, many, or a class if the clone is expanded.

d_gene,abundance,v_gene,j_gene,CDR3aa,CDR3nt
NA,NA,TRBV29-1,TRBJ1-2,CSVEDRSHYGYTF,TGCAGCGTTGAAGATCGTAGTCACTATGGCTACACCTTC
NA,once,TRBV7-9,TRBJ2-3,CASSLVSGTDTQYF,TGTGCCAGCAGCTTGGTCTCAGGCACAGATACGCAGTATTTT
NA,NA,TRBV28,TRBJ2-1,CASSRGGLRGAHNEQFF,TGTGCCAGCAGCCGTGGGGGCCTCCGTGGTGCACACAATGAGCAGTTCTTC
TRBD2,NA,TRBV7-2,TRBJ2-3,CASSLGGGRDTQYF,TGTGCCAGCAGCTTGGGCGGGGGGAGAGATACGCAGTATTTT
NA,NA,TRBV5-6,TRBJ1-5,CASSLYGPSRGPQHF,TGTGCCAGCAGCTTGTATGGTCCTAGTCGTGGGCCCCAGCATTTT
NA,NA,TRBV10-3,TRBJ2-2,CAISKTGPANTGELFF,TGTGCCATCAGCAAAACAGGGCCCGCGAACACCGGGGAGCTGTTTTTT
TRBD1,few,TRBV4-2,TRBJ2-6,CASSPGDRGSSGANVLTF,TGTGCCAGCAGTCCCGGGGACAGGGGGTCTTCTGGGGCCAACGTCCTGACTTTC
TRBD1,NA,TRBV28,TRBJ1-2,CASWDRGYGYTF,TGTGCCAGCTGGGACAGGGGATATGGCTACACCTTC
NA,NA,TRBV28,TRBJ2-3,CASSYRGRDTQYF,TGTGCCAGCAGTTATCGCGGCCGGGATACGCAGTATTTT
TRBD2,NA,TRBV6-5,TRBJ2-1,CASSSNLAGSYNEQFF,TGTGCCAGCAGTTCCAATCTAGCGGGGAGTTACAATGAGCAGTTCTTC
NA,NA,TRBV5-6,TRBJ1-2,CASSFSRGGYTF,TGTGCCAGCAGCTTTTCCAGGGGTGGCTACACCTTC
TRBD1,NA,TRBV4-1,TRBJ1-4,CASSQAGTENEKLFF,TGCGCCAGCAGCCAAGCGGGGACAGAGAATGAAAAACTGTTTTTT
TRBD1,NA,TRBV7-2,TRBJ1-1,CASSRGTGNTEAFF,TGTGCCAGCAGCCGTGGGACAGGGAACACTGAAGCTTTCTTT
NA,NA,TRBV30,TRBJ1-1,CAWSESGDEAFF,TGTGCCTGGAGTGAGTCGGGGGATGAAGCTTTCTTT
NA,NA,TRBV2,TRBJ1-2,CATDVGRAGYGYTF,TGTGCCACCGATGTTGGCAGGGCCGGCTATGGCTACACCTTC
NA,NA,TRBV7-9,TRBJ1-2,CASSLGRELNTF,TGTGCCAGCAGCTTGGGCAGGGAACTTAACACCTTC
NA,NA,TRBV6-5,TRBJ1-5,CASSYFSLSF,TGTGCCAGCAGTTACTTCAGTCTCAGTTTT
TRBD1,NA,TRBV24-1,TRBJ2-1,CATQGDSYNEQFF,TGTGCCACCCAGGGGGACTCCTACAATGAGCAGTTCTTC
TRBD2,NA,TRBV10-3,TRBJ2-7,CATRGLAGYEQYF,TGTGCCACAAGGGGACTAGCGGGCTACGAGCAGTACTTC
NA,NA,TRBV2,TRBJ2-3,CASPRASTDTQYF,TGTGCCAGCCCGCGGGCGAGCACAGATACGCAGTATTTT
NA,NA,TRBV7-2,TRBJ2-1,CASSLDGLAKNEQFF,TGTGCCAGCAGCTTAGATGGGCTAGCGAAAAATGAGCAGTTCTTC
TRBD2,NA,TRBV4-2,TRBJ2-7,CASSQETSGGPYEQYF,TGTGCCAGCAGCCAGGAAACTAGCGGGGGGCCCTACGAGCAGTACTTC
TRBD2,NA,TRBV27,TRBJ2-3,CASSLAGGRWYTQYF,TGTGCCAGCAGTTTAGCGGGGGGACGGTGGTATACGCAGTATTTT
NA,NA,TRBV28,TRBJ1-3,CASSFPTGQRNTIYF,TGTGCCAGCAGTTTCCCAACAGGGCAACGAAACACCATATATTTT
TRBD2,once,TRBV7-9,TRBJ2-5,CASSLGGSGGQETQYF,TGTGCCAGCAGCCTCGGGGGTTCGGGGGGCCAAGAGACCCAGTACTTC
TRBD1,NA,TRBV11-2,TRBJ2-7,CASSPGQGYEQYF,TGTGCCAGCAGCCCAGGACAGGGCTACGAGCAGTACTTC
NA,NA,TRBV11-1,TRBJ2-1,CASSFYDRPLEQFF,TGTGCCAGCAGCTTTTATGACAGACCTCTCGAGCAGTTCTTC
TRBD1,NA,TRBV27,TRBJ1-5,CASSRTGDSNQPQHF,TGTGCCAGCAGCCGAACAGGGGATAGCAATCAGCCCCAGCATTTT
NA,once,TRBV4-1,TRBJ2-5,CASSHVTGLMETQYF,TGCGCCAGCAGCCATGTCACAGGGTTAATGGAGACCCAGTACTTC